What follows are 14 T cell receptor beta chains derived from one specimen sequenced in a study of Graves' ophthalmopathy and Graves' hyperthyroidism. CDR3 regions of TCR beta were amplified from RNA transcripts. RT-PCR in the first round used HTBI primers; a second-round multiplex PCR followed. TCRdb processed the multiplex PCR reads anew with MiXCR; each CDR3 protein has one entry. The table includes almost 750,000 distinct CDR3 sequences, roughly 40% detected once. Sample: peripheral blood. These receptors all stem from an adult man with Graves' ophthalmopathy.

The chain employs TRBV29-1 and TRBJ2-5; either TRBD1 or TRBD2 may fit D (6 bases each). V was shortened by 8 bases and J by 2 bases, with 18 bases between the two germline ends. CDR1 SQVTM and CDR2 ANQGSEA come from the germline V gene. The CDR3 totals 14 residues. The CDR3 nucleotides are TGCAGCTTAGCGGTATCGGGGGCACAAGAGACCCAGTACTTC. It is translated as CSLAVSGAQETQYF.

This clonotype was observed at least ten times. The chain recombines TRBV24-1 with TRBJ1-2; D call uncertain. From germline, CDR1 is KGHDR and CDR2 SFDVKD. With 4 bases removed from V and 5 bases from J, the gap between germline ends came to 13 bases. CDR3 length equals 14 residues. CDR3 residues: CATSDQQRTYGYTF. The CDR3 region has the DNA TGTGCCACCAGTGACCAGCAGAGAACATATGGCTACACCTTC.

J is TRBJ2-7 and V is TRBV20-1, with 13 positions matching TRBD2. Losses at the gene ends were 1 base for V and 2 bases for J; bases not matched to a gene: 5. The CDR3 covers 16 residues. Germline lookup yields CDR1 DFQATT and CDR2 SNEGSKA (reference sequence). In nucleotides, the CDR3 is TGCAGTGCTAGAGGGACTAGCGGGAGTATCGCCTACGAGCAGTACTTC. Translated: CSARGTSGSIAYEQYF.

V is TRBV2 and J is TRBJ1-2, with D possibly matching TRBD1 (6 bases). Trimming shortened V by 6 bases and J by 2 bases, and 25 bases separated the two germline ends. Germline V gives CDR1 SNHLY, CDR2 FYNNEI. The CDR3 runs 18 residues. For the CDR3, the DNA is TGTGCCAGCAGCCAAGATCACCGCGGACAGAAAAAAAACTATGGCTACACCTTC. This encodes CASSQDHRGQKKNYGYTF.

This chain links TRBV13 with TRBJ1-6; 8 bases fit TRBD1. CDR1 is PRHDT, CDR2 FYEKMQ, per germline (reference sequence). This CDR3 comprises 13 residues. The V segment lost 8 bases and the J segment 11 bases; nucleotides outside the gene matches: 8. The CDR3 spells CASAGGAWTPLHF. In DNA, the CDR3 is TGTGCCAGCGCAGGGGGCGCCTGGACACCCCTCCACTTT.

The V gene is TRBV10-2, the J gene TRBJ1-5; D is uncertain. The V end was cut by 4 bases, the J end by 5 bases, with 9 bases between. This CDR3 spans 13 amino acids. Germline CDR1 and CDR2: WSHSY and SAAADI. The CDR3 DNA reads TGCGCCAGCAGTGTAGACGTAGATCAGCCCCAGCATTTT. Translation gives CASSVDVDQPQHF.

V and J are TRBV2 and TRBJ1-2, with 8 bases aligning to TRBD1. Trimming took 4 bases from V and 6 from J; bases not matched to a gene: 4. Germline CDR1 SNHLY, CDR2 FYNNEI. The length of the CDR3 is 13 residues. The CDR3: CASSGDRGNGYTF. DNA for the CDR3: TGTGCCAGCAGTGGTGACAGGGGAAATGGCTACACCTTC.

Regarding this clonotype: A read error may explain this, as a much larger clone is one base away. The V and J genes are TRBV7-8 and TRBJ2-7; possibly TRBD2 for D (6 bases). Germline V lookup: CDR1 SGHVS, CDR2 FQNEAQ. The CDR3 extends over 15 amino acids. The ends were cut back, 1 base at V and 4 bases at J, with 14 bases in the middle. This CDR3 reads CASSLEAEGPYEQYF. The DNA for the CDR3 is TGTGCCAGCAGCTTAGAGGCGGAGGGGCCTTACGAGCAGTACTTC.

V usage is TRBV7-9 and J usage is TRBJ1-1, with a possible D match to TRBD1 (6 bases). Germline CDR1 and CDR2: SEHNR and FQNEAQ (reference sequence). This CDR3 contains 16 residues. Between the trimmed V and J ends, which lost 5 bases and 3 bases, there was a span of 19 bases. The CDR3 sequence: CASSQGGGTTYTEAFF. The CDR3, as DNA: TGTGCCAGCAGCCAAGGCGGGGGGACAACCTACACTGAAGCTTTCTTT.

This chain connects TRBV29-1 to TRBJ1-3; possibly TRBD1 for D (5 bases). Trimming removed 4 bases from V and 4 bases from J, with 14 bases in between. CDR3 length equals 14 residues. From germline, CDR1 is SQVTM and CDR2 ANQGSEA. The CDR3 DNA reads as TGCAGCGTTGCCGTGGGGGGGAGAGGAAACACCATATATTTT. This codes for CSVAVGGRGNTIYF.

This chain connects TRBV15 to TRBJ2-7; tentative D call: TRBD2 (6 bases). CDR3 length: 16 amino acids. In germline, CDR1 is LNHNV, CDR2 YYDKDF (reference sequence). Trimming removed 0 bases from V and 0 bases from J, with 12 bases in between. The CDR3 protein is CATSRDLGTASYEQYF. The CDR3, as DNA: TGTGCCACCAGCAGAGATCTTGGGACTGCCTCCTACGAGCAGTACTTC.

The gene calls are TRBV2 and TRBJ2-7; the D is unclear. V was shortened by 2 bases and J by 2 bases, with 10 bases between the two germline ends. The CDR3 contains 14 residues. Germline-derived CDR1 and CDR2 are SNHLY and FYNNEI. The CDR3 reads CASSEIGQAYEQYF. The CDR3 nucleotides read TGTGCCAGCAGTGAAATTGGGCAAGCCTACGAGCAGTACTTC. Complete variable domain (other parts from reference TRBV2 and TRBJ2-7): EPEVTQTPSHQVTQMGQEVILRCVPISNHLYFYWYRQILGQKVEFLVSFYNNEISEKSEIFDDQFSVERPDGSNFTLKIRSTKLEDSAMYFCASSEIGQAYEQYFGPGTRLTVT.

This clonotype has only a few counts. The chain combines TRBV12-3 or TRBV12-4 with TRBJ1-1; no clear D gene. The CDR3 is made up of 15 amino acids. V dropped 5 bases and J dropped 0 bases, with 13 bases sitting between them. In DNA form, the CDR3 reads TGTGCCAGCAGTGGAGCAAACGGAATGAACACTGAAGCTTTCTTT. Protein product: CASSGANGMNTEAFF.

The chain employs TRBV12-3 or TRBV12-4 and TRBJ2-7, with D uncertain. V lost 3 bases, J lost 5 bases, and 11 bases lay in between. The CDR3 has 13 residues. The CDR3, as DNA: TGTGCCAGCAGTTTCTCGGTTCAGAACGAGCAGTACTTC. Translated, it gives CASSFSVQNEQYF.